These 5 T cell receptor beta chains were sequenced from one sample in a study of beta chain features in type 1 diabetes. Sequencing targeted expressed TCRB transcripts, as all isolated RNA had been reverse transcribed. Clones were sequenced by immunoSEQ multiplex PCR, and TCRdb holds only the in-frame ones, with some missing. Of about 900,000 clones listed, about a sixth are singletons. Sequenced input: naive CD4+ T cells from blood. These receptors were taken from a woman younger than 30 in good health.

The chain links TRBV4-2 to TRBJ2-7; TRBD1 aligns across 9 bases. V lost 2 bases, J lost 3 bases, and 8 bases stayed unmatched. Germline V CDR1 and CDR2: LGHNA, YNFKEQ. The CDR3 totals 16 residues. CDR3 region: CASSQLSGTGFYEQYF. The DNA of the CDR3 is TGTGCCAGCAGCCAACTATCCGGGACAGGGTTCTACGAGCAGTACTTC.

This clone was counted a few times. The chain's CDR3 is CASSPRSRWSGANVLTF. For the CDR3, the DNA is TGTGCCAGCAGCCCAAGGTCCAGGTGGTCTGGGGCCAACGTCCTGACTTTC. The chain has TRBV7-2 and TRBJ2-6; D remains ambiguous. Germline CDR1 and CDR2: SGHTA and FQGNSA. The ends were cut back, 5 bases at V and 1 base at J, with 15 bases in the middle. The CDR3 is 17 amino acids.

This clone was seen only a few times. This chain links TRBV11-3 with TRBJ2-2; TRBD2 matches 10 bases. The CDR3 spans 15 residues. In germline, CDR1 is SGHNT, CDR2 YENEEA. J lost 4 bases, V lost 4 bases, and 3 bases had no gene match. The CDR3 is CASSSSGSPTGELFF. The CDR3 nucleotides read TGTGCCAGCAGCTCTAGCGGGAGTCCCACCGGGGAGCTGTTTTTT.

The rearrangement links TRBV7-3 to TRBJ2-1; 10 bases are a match to TRBD2. This CDR3 region has 16 residues. J gave up 9 bases and V 1 base, and 9 bases lay outside the gene matches. Germline lookup yields CDR1 SGHTA and CDR2 FQGTGA. Here the CDR3 reads CASSLIASGSRSEQFF. The CDR3 nucleotides are TGTGCCAGCAGCTTAATTGCTAGCGGGAGTCGGAGTGAGCAGTTCTTC.

This chain connects TRBV18 to TRBJ1-1; the D is unclear. This CDR3 has 11 amino acids. CDR1 is KGHSH, CDR2 LQKENI, per germline. V was pared by 5 bases and J by 8 bases, with 9 bases between. Here the CDR3 DNA reads TGTGCCAGCTCAGTGATGTCGGAAGCTTTCTTT. Translated, it gives CASSVMSEAFF.